These T cell receptor beta chains were read from a single sample in a study of Ad26.COV2.S vaccination and SARS-CoV-2 variants. Sequenced by immunoSEQ multiplex PCR; TCRdb stores in-frame clones only, minus some. The sample holds about 350,000 clones, roughly 90% seen once. Sample: peripheral blood, taken in a trial of Ad26.COV2.S vaccine versus placebo. The receptors originated from a person between 18 and 59 years old who received the Ad26.COV2.S COVID-19 vaccine or a placebo. Each CDR3 is given with its conserved first and last residue. The D gene is left open where the match is weak. The size field is filled for only some rows; it gives once, few, many or a size class.

d_gene,abundance,v_gene,j_gene,CDR3nt,CDR3aa
TRBD1,once,TRBV11-2,TRBJ2-7,TGTGCCAGCAGCGTTGACAGGGTTGGGTACGAGCAGTACTTC,CASSVDRVGYEQYF
-,-,TRBV28,TRBJ1-3,TGTGCCAGCAGTTTACAGGGTCAAACTGGAAACACCATATATTTT,CASSLQGQTGNTIYF
-,-,TRBV7-8,TRBJ2-2,TGTGCCAGCAGCTTAGTACTGGGGGGAGATGCCGGGGAGCTGTTTTTT,CASSLVLGGDAGELFF
TRBD2,-,TRBV27,TRBJ2-1,TGTGCCAGCAGCCGTTTTAGCGGGAGGTTCTACAATGAGCAGTTCTTC,CASSRFSGRFYNEQFF
TRBD1,-,TRBV5-1,TRBJ2-4,TGCGCCAGCAGCTTGGGTCAGGGGGCTAACATTCAGTACTTC,CASSLGQGANIQYF
TRBD1,once,TRBV13,TRBJ2-7,TGTGCCAGCAGCTCAGGACAGGTGACCTACGAGCAGTACTTC,CASSSGQVTYEQYF
TRBD1,-,TRBV19,TRBJ2-2,TGTGCCAGTGCGGGACAGGGTACCGGGGAGCTGTTTTTT,CASAGQGTGELFF
TRBD1,-,TRBV7-8,TRBJ2-7,TGTGCCAGCAGCTCGGACAGGTACACCTCCTACGAGCAGTACTTC,CASSSDRYTSYEQYF
-,-,TRBV18,TRBJ1-1,TGTGCCAGCTCGTCCACAGACACTGAAGCTTTCTTT,CASSSTDTEAFF
-,-,TRBV2,TRBJ1-1,TGTGCCAGCAGTGACAGGGCACTGAACACTGAAGCTTTCTTT,CASSDRALNTEAFF
-,few,TRBV25-1,TRBJ2-1,TGTGCCAGCAGTCATGGATCCAATGAGCAGTTCTTC,CASSHGSNEQFF
TRBD1,-,TRBV27,TRBJ1-5,TGTGCCAGCAGTTTAAGACAGGGTGGGCAGCCCCAGCATTTT,CASSLRQGGQPQHF
-,-,TRBV24-1,TRBJ2-3,TGTGCCACCAGTGATTCGAGGAGCCGCACAGATACGCAGTATTTT,CATSDSRSRTDTQYF
-,-,TRBV2,TRBJ2-7,TGTGCCAGCAGGGAAGACAGCCTGTCCTACGAGCAGTACTTC,CASREDSLSYEQYF
-,-,TRBV18,TRBJ2-7,TGTGCCAGCTCCACCGTTAGCGGGGACAGCTCCTACGAGCAGTACTTC,CASSTVSGDSSYEQYF
-,-,TRBV10-2,TRBJ2-5,TGCGCCAGCATGTGGGCGGAGACCCAGTACTTC,CASMWAETQYF
-,-,TRBV12-3/TRBV12-4,TRBJ2-1,TGTGCCAGCAGTATTGACCACAATGAGCAGTTCTTC,CASSIDHNEQFF
TRBD1,-,TRBV6-6,TRBJ2-3,TGTGCCAGCAGTCCGGGACAGTCTAGCACAGATACGCAGTATTTT,CASSPGQSSTDTQYF